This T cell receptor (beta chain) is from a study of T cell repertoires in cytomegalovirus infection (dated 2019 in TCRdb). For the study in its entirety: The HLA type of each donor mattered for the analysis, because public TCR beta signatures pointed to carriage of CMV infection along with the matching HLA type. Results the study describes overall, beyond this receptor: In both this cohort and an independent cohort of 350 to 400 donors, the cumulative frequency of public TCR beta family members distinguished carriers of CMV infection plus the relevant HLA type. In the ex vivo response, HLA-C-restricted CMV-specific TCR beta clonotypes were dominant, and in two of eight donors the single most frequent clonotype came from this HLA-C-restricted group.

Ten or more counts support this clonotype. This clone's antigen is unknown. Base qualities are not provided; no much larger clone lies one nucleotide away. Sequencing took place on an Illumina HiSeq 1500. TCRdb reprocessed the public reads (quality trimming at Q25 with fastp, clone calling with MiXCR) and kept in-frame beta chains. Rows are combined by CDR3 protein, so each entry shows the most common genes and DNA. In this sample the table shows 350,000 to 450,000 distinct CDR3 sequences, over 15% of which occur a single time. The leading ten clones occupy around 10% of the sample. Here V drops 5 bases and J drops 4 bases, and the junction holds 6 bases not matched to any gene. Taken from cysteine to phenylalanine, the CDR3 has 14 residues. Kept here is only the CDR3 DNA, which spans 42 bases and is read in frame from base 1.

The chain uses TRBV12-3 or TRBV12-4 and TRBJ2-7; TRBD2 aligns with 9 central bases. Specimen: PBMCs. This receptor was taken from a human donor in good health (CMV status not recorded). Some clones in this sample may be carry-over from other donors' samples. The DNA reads TGTGCCAGCAGTCGTAGCGGGGGTTCTTACGAGCAGTACTTC. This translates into CASSRSGGSYEQYF.